Given below is one T cell receptor beta chain in context. CDR3 length: 13 amino acids. Germline V lookup: CDR1 SGHNT, CDR2 YENEEA. V dropped 4 bases and J dropped 5 bases, with 8 bases sitting between them. Study processing details: Reference gene primer amplification yielded estimated nucleated cell counts. Clones were sequenced by immunoSEQ multiplex PCR, and TCRdb holds only the in-frame ones, with some missing. The V and J calls and clone size come from that table; D and trimming were worked out from the DNA. Among 300,000 to 400,000 clones listed, around 89% were seen once. The sample is drawn from a study of blood T cell repertoires in COVID-19. The wider study: Samples of COVID-19 (acute and convalescent) were obtained from the United States, Italy and Spain.

The chain joins TRBV11-3 to TRBJ1-4; D is possibly TRBD1 (6 bases). This clonotype was obtained from a woman aged 25-40 years with COVID-19, enrolled during active disease. What was sequenced was peripheral blood. CDR3 in amino acids: CASSSGENEKLFF. For the CDR3, the DNA is TGTGCCAGCAGCTCAGGGGAAAATGAAAAACTGTTTTTT.